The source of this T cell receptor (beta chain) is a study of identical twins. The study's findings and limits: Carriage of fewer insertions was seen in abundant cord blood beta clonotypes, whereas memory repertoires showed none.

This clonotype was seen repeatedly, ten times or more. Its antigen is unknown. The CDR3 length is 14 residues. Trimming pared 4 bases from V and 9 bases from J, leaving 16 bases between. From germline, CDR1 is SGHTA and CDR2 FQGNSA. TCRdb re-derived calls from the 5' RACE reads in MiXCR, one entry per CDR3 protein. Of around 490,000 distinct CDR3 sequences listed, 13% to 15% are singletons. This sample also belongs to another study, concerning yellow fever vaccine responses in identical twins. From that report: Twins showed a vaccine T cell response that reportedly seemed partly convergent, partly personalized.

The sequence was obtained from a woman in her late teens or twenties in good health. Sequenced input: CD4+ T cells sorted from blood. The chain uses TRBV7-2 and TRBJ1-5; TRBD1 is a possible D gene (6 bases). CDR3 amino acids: CASSSGEGVRPQHF. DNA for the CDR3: TGTGCCAGCAGCTCTGGGGAGGGGGTCCGGCCCCAGCATTTT.